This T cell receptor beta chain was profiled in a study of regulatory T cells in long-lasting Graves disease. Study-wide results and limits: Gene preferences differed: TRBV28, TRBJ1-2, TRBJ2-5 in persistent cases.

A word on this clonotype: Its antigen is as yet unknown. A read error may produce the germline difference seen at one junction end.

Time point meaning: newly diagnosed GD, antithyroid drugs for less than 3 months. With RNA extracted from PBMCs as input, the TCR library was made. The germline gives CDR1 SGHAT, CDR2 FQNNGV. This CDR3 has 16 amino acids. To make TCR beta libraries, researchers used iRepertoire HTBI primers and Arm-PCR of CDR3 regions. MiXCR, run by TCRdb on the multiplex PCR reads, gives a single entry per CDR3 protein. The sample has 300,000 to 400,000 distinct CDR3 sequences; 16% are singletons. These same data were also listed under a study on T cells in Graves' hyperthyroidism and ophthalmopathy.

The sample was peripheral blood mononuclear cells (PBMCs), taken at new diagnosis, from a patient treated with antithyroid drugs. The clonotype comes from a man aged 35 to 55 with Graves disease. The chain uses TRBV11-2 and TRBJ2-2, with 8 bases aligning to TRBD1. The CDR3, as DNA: TGCGCCAGCAGCCACGCGGTCACAGGGGGTACCGGGGAGCTGTTTTTT. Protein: CASSHAVTGGTGELFF.